This is a list of T cell receptor beta chains from one sample in a study of T-cell reconstitution after alpha-beta-depleted transplantation in children. TCRdb re-derived calls from the PCR reads in MiXCR, one entry per CDR3 protein. The table lists 190,000 or so distinct CDR3 sequences, approximately 6% of them singletons. The sequences come from PBMCs, collected before TCRalphabeta/CD19-depleted stem cell transplant. The receptors derive from a girl in the first two years of life with combined immunodeficiency, due to receive a stem cell transplant. Each CDR3 is given with its conserved first and last residue. D genes are given only for firm matches. For some rows the clone size is stated as once, few or many, or as a class when expanded; others skip it.

abundance,d_gene,v_gene,j_gene,CDR3aa,CDR3nt
many,NA,TRBV5-8,TRBJ2-1,CASSEQTSYNEQFF,TGTGCCAGCAGCGAACAAACAAGTTACAATGAGCAGTTCTTC
many,NA,TRBV29-1,TRBJ1-4,CSVGRGEKLFF,TGCAGCGTGGGCCGGGGTGAAAAACTGTTTTTT
many,NA,TRBV7-9,TRBJ2-7,CASTPIYEQYF,TGTGCCAGCACCCCCATCTACGAGCAGTACTTC
few,NA,TRBV4-3,TRBJ1-5,CASSQDGWSNQPQHF,TGCGCCAGCAGCCAAGATGGCTGGAGCAATCAGCCCCAGCATTTT
few,NA,TRBV4-1,TRBJ2-5,CASSQEPTGIGETQYF,TGCGCCAGCAGCCAAGAACCCACAGGGATCGGAGAGACCCAGTACTTC
many,TRBD1,TRBV5-4,TRBJ2-1,CASSWGQGASEQFF,TGTGCCAGCAGCTGGGGACAGGGGGCGAGTGAGCAGTTCTTC
many,NA,TRBV7-8,TRBJ1-1,CASSLGRPIEAFF,TGTGCCAGCAGCTTAGGACGCCCGATTGAAGCTTTCTTT
many,NA,TRBV28,TRBJ2-7,CASSPSLRQEVAGQYF,TGTGCCAGCAGTCCCTCCCTTCGACAGGAGGTGGCTGGGCAGTACTTC
many,NA,TRBV28,TRBJ1-5,CASSFPRLVEGYSNQPQHF,TGTGCCAGCAGTTTTCCCCGCCTCGTGGAAGGATATAGCAATCAGCCCCAGCATTTT
many,NA,TRBV21-1,TRBJ2-1,CASSKVASGNYNEQFF,NA
many,NA,TRBV12-3/TRBV12-4,TRBJ2-5,CVTSDGEETQYF,TGTGTTACCTCGGACGGTGAAGAGACCCAGTACTTC
NA,NA,TRBV2,TRBJ2-7,CASSGGFSYEQYF,TGTGCCAGCAGTGGGGGGTTCTCCTACGAGCAGTACTTC
many,NA,TRBV12-3/TRBV12-4,TRBJ2-2,CASSFKAVRVGELFF,TGTGCCAGCAGTTTTAAGGCGGTGCGGGTGGGGGAGCTGTTTTTT
NA,TRBD2,TRBV6-5,TRBJ2-3,CASSLTSGRFPDTQYF,TGTGCCAGCAGTTTGACTAGCGGGAGATTCCCAGATACGCAGTATTTT
many,NA,TRBV27,TRBJ2-2,CASSFYTGELFF,TGTGCCAGCAGTTTTTACACCGGGGAGCTGTTTTTT